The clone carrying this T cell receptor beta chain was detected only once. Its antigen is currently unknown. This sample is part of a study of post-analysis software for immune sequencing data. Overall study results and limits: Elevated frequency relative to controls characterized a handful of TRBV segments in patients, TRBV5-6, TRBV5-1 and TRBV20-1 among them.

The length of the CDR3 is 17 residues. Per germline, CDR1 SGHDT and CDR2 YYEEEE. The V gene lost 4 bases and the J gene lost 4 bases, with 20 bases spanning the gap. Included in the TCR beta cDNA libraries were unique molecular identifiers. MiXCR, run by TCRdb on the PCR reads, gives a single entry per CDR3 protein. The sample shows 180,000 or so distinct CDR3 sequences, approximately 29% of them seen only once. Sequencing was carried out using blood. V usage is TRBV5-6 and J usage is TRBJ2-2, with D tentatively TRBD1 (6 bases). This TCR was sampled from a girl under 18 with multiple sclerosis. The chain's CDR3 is CASSGPMGAAGTGELFF. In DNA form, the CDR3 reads TGTGCCAGCAGCGGCCCAATGGGGGCGGCAGGCACCGGGGAGCTGTTTTTT.